This T cell receptor (beta chain) is from a study of OX40 agonist ivuxolimab in advanced cancers. The wider study: Previous treatment with anti-PD-1, anti-PD-L1 or anti-CTLA-4 therapy was allowed; about 40% had received some. The study, taken as a whole, reports: Specificity for antigen went undetermined in the expanded peripheral T cells. Fewer expanded clones were found on average in CD4+ than in CD8+ T cells. Clonal expansion was seen in CD4+ and CD8+ blood T cells by week 6 at 0.1 to 3.0 mg/kg.

Repertoires were generated with immunoSEQ multiplex PCR, while TCRdb's copy carries only in-frame clones and drops some. Among 91,000 or so clones, roughly 94% were seen once, and the ten largest hold 0.15% to 0.2%. About this clone itself: Its antigen is unidentified.

Trimming removed 6 bases from V and 2 bases from J, with 17 bases in between. This CDR3 region has 15 residues. The V gene's germline CDR1 is SGHTA and CDR2 FQGNSA. The receptor was isolated from an adult with an advanced solid tumor such as melanoma, head and neck, liver or kidney cancer. The chain couples TRBV7-2 to TRBJ2-7, with D tentatively TRBD2 (6 bases). Sequencing used CD4+ or CD8+ T cells sorted from blood, obtained in a trial of the OX40 agonist ivuxolimab. In nucleotides, the CDR3 is TGTGCCAGCAGTTTCCCGGGACTCCTCCCCTACGAGCAGTACTTC. This gives the protein CASSFPGLLPYEQYF.